This entry lists 24 T cell receptor beta chains sequenced from one sample in a study of T-cell reconstitution after alpha-beta-depleted transplantation in children. The authors prepared the TCRbeta library with unique molecular identifiers. MiXCR was run by TCRdb on the PCR reads, yielding one entry per CDR3 protein. The data hold approximately 230,000 distinct CDR3 sequences, with 25% observed a single time. Sequencing used PBMCs, obtained before TCRalphabeta/CD19-depleted stem cell transplant. The receptors derive from a girl aged 2-10 years with Fanconi anemia, due to receive a stem cell transplant.

This clonotype was seen more than once but under ten times. This rearrangement joins TRBV7-2 to TRBJ2-7, with TRBD2 identical over 9 bases. Germline V CDR1 and CDR2: SGHTA, FQGNSA. Trimming at V came to 1 base and at J to 5 bases, leaving 9 bases not matched to a gene. The CDR3 consists of 16 residues. CDR3 DNA sequence: TGTGCCAGCAGCTTAGTTGCCAGCGGGAGGATAAACGAGCAGTACTTC. It encodes CASSLVASGRINEQYF.

The sample holds a few counts of this clonotype. The rearrangement uses TRBV25-1 and TRBJ2-1; TRBD2 aligns across 11 bases. V trimming: 4 bases; J trimming: 7 bases; junction bases outside the gene matches: 3. This CDR3 has 14 residues. Germline-derived CDR1 and CDR2 are MGHDK and SYGVNS. The CDR3 loop is CASSGLAGWNEQFF. The CDR3 coding sequence is TGTGCCAGCAGTGGACTAGCGGGGTGGAATGAGCAGTTCTTC.

Many counts were recorded for this clonotype. This rearrangement joins TRBV12-3 or TRBV12-4 to TRBJ2-4, with D perhaps matching TRBD2 (6 bases). CDR3 length equals 16 residues. With 2 bases removed from V and 0 bases from J, the gap between germline ends came to 11 bases. The CDR3 protein is CASSLISGLAKNIQYF. The CDR3 coding sequence is TGTGCCAGCAGTTTAATCTCGGGACTAGCCAAAAACATTCAGTACTTC.

The table lists this clonotype with many counts. The chain is built from TRBV29-1 and TRBJ2-7, with 8 bases aligning to TRBD2. CDR1 and CDR2 (germline): SQVTM, ANQGSEA. The CDR3 sequence is 13 residues long. V shed 6 bases and J 3 bases; nucleotides not matched to a gene: 7. As DNA, the CDR3 is TGCAGCGTCACTATTACTAGCGGCTACGAGCAGTACTTC. It codes for CSVTITSGYEQYF.

This rearrangement joins TRBV13 to TRBJ2-7; a possible D gene is TRBD2 (5 bases). Germline lookup yields CDR1 PRHDT and CDR2 FYEKMQ (reference sequence). This CDR3 has 14 residues. V was trimmed by 2 bases and J by 4 bases, leaving 12 bases between them. CDR3 DNA sequence: TGTGCCAGCAGCTTAAACGGACTTCAATACGAGCAGTACTTC. This codes for CASSLNGLQYEQYF.

This clonotype came up many times. V is TRBV29-1 and J is TRBJ2-5; D not certain. This CDR3 has 13 amino acids. V lost 6 bases to trimming and J lost 4 bases, with 15 bases between them. Germline-derived CDR1 and CDR2 are SQVTM and ANQGSEA. The CDR3 region has the DNA TGCAGCGTCGGACCCCGGAGTTCAGAGACCCAGTACTTC. Protein: CSVGPRSSETQYF.

This clonotype was detected many times. This chain joins TRBV7-6 and TRBJ2-5; no clear D gene. This CDR3 region has 14 residues. Germline V gene sequence: CDR1 SGHVS, CDR2 FNYEAQ. V shed 1 base and J shed 0 bases, with 6 bases lying between them. In DNA, the CDR3 is TGTGCCAGCAGCTTAGTGGCGTACCAAGAGACCCAGTACTTC. Translation: CASSLVAYQETQYF.

There are many counts of this clonotype. The CDR3 DNA is TGTGCCAGCCACGACAGGGGGAGCACCGGGGAGCTGTTTTTT. Encoded protein: CASHDRGSTGELFF. This chain connects TRBV7-9 to TRBJ2-2; 9 bases map to TRBD1. V shed 8 bases and J 4 bases; nucleotides not matched to a gene: 5. CDR1 SEHNR and CDR2 FQNEAQ come from the germline V gene (reference sequence). This CDR3 contains 14 residues.

The table lists this clonotype with a few counts. The CDR3 region is CASSLVAVSNQPQHF. As DNA, the CDR3 is TGTGCCAGCAGCTTAGTGGCGGTGAGCAATCAGCCCCAGCATTTT. The chain is built from TRBV7-2 and TRBJ1-5; D not resolved. This CDR3 is built from 15 residues. The V end lost 1 base, the J end lost 1 base, and 8 bases lay between the germline ends. CDR1 and CDR2 (germline): SGHTA, FQGNSA. Filled out from reference TRBV7-2 and TRBJ1-5, the complete variable domain reads GAGVSQSPSNKVTEKGKDVELRCDPISGHTALYWYRQSLGQGLEFLIYFQGNSAPDKSGLPSDRFSAERTGGSVSTLTIQRTQQEDSAVYLCASSLVAVSNQPQHFGDGTRLSIL.

This clonotype has just a few counts. V gene TRBV20-1 combines with J gene TRBJ2-7; 12 positions agree with TRBD1. The CDR3 covers 17 residues. In germline, CDR1 is DFQATT, CDR2 SNEGSKA (reference sequence). The V and J ends lost 3 bases and 3 bases, in that order; junction bases with no gene match: 12. CDR3 coding DNA: TGCAGTGCTAGTGGGGGGACAGGGGGCTGGTACGACTACGAGCAGTACTTC. This sequence encodes CSASGGTGGWYDYEQYF.

The V call is TRBV29-1, the J call TRBJ1-4; D is perhaps TRBD1 (5 bases). Trimming cost V 2 bases and J 7 bases, with 8 bases left between them. Germline V gives CDR1 SQVTM, CDR2 ANQGSEA. This CDR3 comprises 12 residues. CDR3 DNA: TGCAGCGTTGAACAGGGTATTGAAAAACTGTTTTTT. It encodes CSVEQGIEKLFF.

Worth noting for this clonotype: This may arise from a read error, as a much more abundant clone is one base away. The chain employs TRBV12-3 or TRBV12-4 and TRBJ2-1; TRBD2 matches at 13 bases. V was clipped by 8 bases and J by 1 base; unmatched bases: 11. This CDR3 region has 18 residues. This CDR3 reads CASCSRTSGGSSYNEQFF. Written as DNA, the CDR3 is TGTGCCAGCTGTTCCAGGACTAGCGGGGGATCGTCCTACAATGAGCAGTTCTTC.

This clonotype was counted between two and nine times. The chain is built from TRBV2 and TRBJ2-7, with D perhaps matching TRBD1 (5 bases). The CDR3 consists of 13 residues. V was pared by 2 bases and J by 6 bases, with 11 bases between. Germline-derived CDR1 and CDR2 are SNHLY and FYNNEI. CDR3 in amino acids: CASSEQGRGEQYF. In DNA, the CDR3 is TGTGCCAGCAGTGAACAGGGAAGGGGCGAGCAGTACTTC.

This clonotype was picked up many times. The genes are TRBV4-1 and TRBJ1-1; D remains ambiguous. V lost 1 base, J lost 7 bases, and 7 bases lay in between. The CDR3 is 12 residues long. Germline assignment: CDR1 MGHRA and CDR2 YSYEKL. The CDR3 spells CASSQGENEAFF. In nucleotides, the CDR3 is TGCGCCAGCAGCCAAGGAGAAAATGAAGCTTTCTTT.

There are a few counts of this clonotype. The chain couples TRBV9 to TRBJ2-2; D is unresolved. The CDR3 totals 17 residues. CDR1 is SGDLS and CDR2 is YYNGEE in the germline V gene. Trimming removed 4 bases from V and 3 bases from J, with 19 bases in between. CDR3 region: CASSLPISGVHTGELFF. The CDR3 DNA reads as TGTGCCAGCAGCCTCCCCATATCGGGCGTACACACCGGGGAGCTGTTTTTT.

A few counts support this clonotype. CDR3 bases: TGTGCCAGCCACCGAACCCCGGGACAGAGCTCCTACGAGCAGTACTTC. Its translation: CASHRTPGQSSYEQYF. The V and J genes are TRBV6-1 and TRBJ2-7; 7 nucleotides line up with TRBD1. After removal of 8 bases from V and 0 bases from J, the junction contained 13 bases not matched to a gene. CDR1 and CDR2 from the germline V gene are MNHNS and SASEGT. The CDR3 extends over 16 amino acids.

The chain is built from TRBV4-1 and TRBJ2-7; TRBD2 agrees at 10 bases. Germline-derived CDR1 and CDR2 are MGHRA and YSYEKL. The trim removed 1 base at V and 5 bases at J, leaving 8 bases unmatched. The CDR3 is 16 residues long. The CDR3 loop reads CASSQVALAGAHEQYF. The DNA of the CDR3 is TGCGCCAGCAGCCAAGTTGCTCTAGCGGGAGCCCACGAGCAGTACTTC.

The genes are TRBV29-1 and TRBJ2-3, with 7 bases that match TRBD2. The V gene end was trimmed by 6 bases and the J gene end by 2 bases; junction bases not matched to a gene: 11. CDR3 length: 15 amino acids. Germline V CDR1 and CDR2: SQVTM, ANQGSEA. CDR3 coding DNA: TGCAGCGTGATAGGGGTCGCGGGAGACACAGATACGCAGTATTTT. The encoded protein is CSVIGVAGDTDTQYF.

The chain employs TRBV20-1 and TRBJ2-5, with 9 bases aligning to TRBD2. The CDR3 consists of 15 residues. The J segment lost 4 bases and the V segment lost 1 base, leaving 7 bases of the junction unmatched. The germline gives CDR1 DFQATT, CDR2 SNEGSKA (reference sequence). CDR3 DNA sequence: TGCAGTGCTAGAGTGGTAGCGGGAGTTAGAGAGACCCAGTACTTC. Translating it yields CSARVVAGVRETQYF.

J is TRBJ2-7 and V is TRBV5-1; 11 bases agree with TRBD2. V lost 3 bases and J lost 2; bases outside the gene matches: 4. The germline gives CDR1 SGHRS, CDR2 YFSETQ. The CDR3 has 15 residues. The CDR3 is CASSYLAGGPYEQYF. The CDR3 region has the DNA TGCGCCAGCAGCTACTTAGCGGGAGGGCCCTACGAGCAGTACTTC.

This clonotype was found many times. CDR3 loop: CASAGGSTQYF. CDR3 in DNA: TGTGCCAGTGCGGGAGGGTCTACGCAGTATTTT. The chain carries TRBV10-3 and TRBJ2-3, with TRBD2 matching 9 bases. Germline V gene sequence: CDR1 ENHRY, CDR2 SYGVKD. There are 11 residues in the CDR3. V was clipped by 10 bases and J by 8 bases; unmatched bases: 4.

This chain connects TRBV7-9 to TRBJ2-6; no clear D gene. Trimming stripped 2 bases from V and 0 bases from J, with 8 bases between. CDR1 and CDR2 from the germline V gene are SEHNR and FQNEAQ (reference sequence). The CDR3 consists of 16 residues. The CDR3: CASSLRQFSGANVLTF. The CDR3 nucleotides are TGTGCCAGCAGCTTACGGCAGTTCTCTGGGGCCAACGTCCTGACTTTC.

This clonotype was observed at least ten times. The V gene is TRBV7-2, the J gene TRBJ2-7; 11 bases are a match to TRBD2. The V gene's germline CDR1 is SGHTA and CDR2 FQGNSA. This CDR3 contains 16 residues. Unmatched junction bases numbered 9, after V lost 5 bases and J lost 3 bases. CDR3 in amino acids: CASSPQLAGENYEQYF. CDR3 bases: TGTGCCAGCAGCCCACAACTAGCGGGAGAGAACTACGAGCAGTACTTC.

Many counts were recorded for this clonotype. The rearrangement links TRBV9 to TRBJ2-7; the match to TRBD1 covers 7 bases. J gave up 1 base and V 2 bases, and 15 bases lay outside the gene matches. The germline V gene encodes CDR1 SGDLS and CDR2 YYNGEE. The CDR3 has 18 amino acids. CDR3 amino acids: CASSVRPTHRDRSYEQYF. The CDR3 DNA reads as TGTGCCAGCAGCGTCCGTCCCACTCACCGGGACAGATCCTACGAGCAGTACTTC.